The rows below give T cell receptor beta chains drawn from one sample of a study of blood T cell repertoires in COVID-19. The protocol was immunoSEQ multiplex PCR, while the TCRdb copy is restricted to in-frame clones and leaves out a portion. The sample contains about 110,000 clones, 82% of which appear only once. The specimen was peripheral blood. These receptors were obtained from an older woman with acute or convalescent COVID-19. CDR3s include the opening cysteine and the closing phenylalanine or tryptophan. Each record gives: clone size, J gene, V gene, D gene, CDR3 protein, CDR3 DNA. A D gene is named only where the DNA matches it firmly. Only some rows state a clone size, as once, few, many or a class for expanded clones.

abundance: -; j_gene: TRBJ2-7; v_gene: TRBV6-6; d_gene: TRBD2; CDR3aa: CASSQQPGLAVVHEQYF; CDR3nt: TGTGCCAGCAGTCAACAACCGGGGCTAGCGGTCGTACACGAGCAGTACTTC
abundance: -; j_gene: TRBJ1-2; v_gene: TRBV11-1; d_gene: -; CDR3aa: CASSLISGGGYTF; CDR3nt: TGTGCCAGCAGCTTAATTTCAGGAGGTGGCTACACCTTC
abundance: -; j_gene: TRBJ1-1; v_gene: TRBV5-1; d_gene: -; CDR3aa: CASSLDPTGYENTEAFF; CDR3nt: TGCGCCAGCAGCTTGGACCCCACAGGGTATGAGAACACTGAAGCTTTCTTT
abundance: -; j_gene: TRBJ2-6; v_gene: TRBV3-1/TRBV3-2; d_gene: TRBD1; CDR3aa: CASSQNMGTDDCLSGANVLTF; CDR3nt: TGTGCCAGCAGCCAAAACATGGGGACAGATGACTGCCTCTCTGGGGCCAACGTCCTGACTTTC
abundance: -; j_gene: TRBJ2-1; v_gene: TRBV7-3; d_gene: TRBD2; CDR3aa: CASSFGGSSYNEQFF; CDR3nt: TGTGCCAGCAGCTTTGGCGGGAGCTCCTACAATGAGCAGTTCTTC
abundance: -; j_gene: TRBJ2-6; v_gene: TRBV5-5; d_gene: -; CDR3aa: CASSRGSGANVLTF; CDR3nt: TGTGCCAGCAGCCGAGGCTCTGGGGCCAACGTCCTGACTTTC
abundance: few; j_gene: TRBJ2-3; v_gene: TRBV19; d_gene: -; CDR3aa: CASSLLTREVDTQYF; CDR3nt: TGTGCCAGTAGTCTGCTTACCCGGGAAGTGGATACGCAGTATTTT
abundance: many; j_gene: TRBJ1-2; v_gene: TRBV5-1; d_gene: -; CDR3aa: CASSLGGHVYGYTF; CDR3nt: TGCGCCAGCAGCTTGGGGGGACACGTCTATGGCTACACCTTC
abundance: -; j_gene: TRBJ1-2; v_gene: TRBV19; d_gene: -; CDR3aa: CASSLYYGYTF; CDR3nt: TGTGCCAGTAGTCTCTACTATGGCTACACCTTC
abundance: -; j_gene: TRBJ2-7; v_gene: TRBV11-3; d_gene: -; CDR3aa: CASSTRTVTYEQYF; CDR3nt: TGTGCCAGCAGCACGCGTACAGTGACCTACGAGCAGTACTTC
abundance: -; j_gene: TRBJ2-7; v_gene: TRBV5-1; d_gene: -; CDR3aa: CASSYYSYEQYF; CDR3nt: TGCGCCAGCAGCTACTACTCCTACGAGCAGTACTTC
abundance: -; j_gene: TRBJ1-2; v_gene: TRBV19; d_gene: TRBD1; CDR3aa: CASSIQGAHGGYTF; CDR3nt: TGTGCCAGTAGTATACAGGGGGCGCACGGTGGCTACACCTTC
abundance: once; j_gene: TRBJ1-2; v_gene: TRBV4-3; d_gene: TRBD1; CDR3aa: CASSQGLWTGGGSNYGYTF; CDR3nt: TGCGCCAGCAGCCAAGGACTATGGACAGGGGGGGGGTCTAACTATGGCTACACCTTC
abundance: -; j_gene: TRBJ1-2; v_gene: TRBV7-9; d_gene: TRBD1; CDR3aa: CASWDKDRGYGYTF; CDR3nt: TGTGCCAGCTGGGATAAGGACAGGGGATATGGCTACACCTTC
abundance: -; j_gene: TRBJ2-3; v_gene: TRBV14; d_gene: -; CDR3aa: CASSPRLKSDTQYF; CDR3nt: TGTGCCAGCAGCCCACGACTGAAATCAGATACGCAGTATTTT
abundance: few; j_gene: TRBJ2-5; v_gene: TRBV19; d_gene: TRBD1; CDR3aa: CASSTDRGETQYF; CDR3nt: TGTGCCAGTAGTACAGACAGGGGAGAGACCCAGTACTTC
abundance: -; j_gene: TRBJ2-1; v_gene: TRBV28; d_gene: TRBD1; CDR3aa: CASTLTGLNEQFF; CDR3nt: TGTGCCAGCACATTGACAGGGTTGAATGAGCAGTTCTTC
abundance: -; j_gene: TRBJ1-2; v_gene: TRBV27; d_gene: TRBD1; CDR3aa: CASKPGQAYGYTF; CDR3nt: TGTGCCAGCAAACCGGGACAGGCATATGGCTACACCTTC
abundance: few; j_gene: TRBJ2-3; v_gene: TRBV9; d_gene: -; CDR3aa: CASSPGEGGTDTQYF; CDR3nt: TGTGCCAGCAGCCCCGGTGAGGGGGGGACAGATACGCAGTATTTT
abundance: many; j_gene: TRBJ1-1; v_gene: TRBV11-3; d_gene: -; CDR3aa: CASSTTDMDTEAFF; CDR3nt: TGTGCCAGCAGCACGACAGATATGGACACTGAAGCTTTCTTT
abundance: -; j_gene: TRBJ1-5; v_gene: TRBV6-1; d_gene: -; CDR3aa: CASSESRGVGQPQHF; CDR3nt: TGTGCCAGCAGTGAATCTCGGGGGGTGGGACAGCCCCAGCATTTT
abundance: -; j_gene: TRBJ2-3; v_gene: TRBV5-4; d_gene: TRBD1; CDR3aa: CASSLGQGDSTDTQYF; CDR3nt: TGTGCCAGCAGCCTAGGACAGGGGGATAGCACAGATACGCAGTATTTT
abundance: -; j_gene: TRBJ1-5; v_gene: TRBV4-1; d_gene: TRBD1; CDR3aa: CASSQGQGVDQPQHF; CDR3nt: TGCGCCAGCAGCCAGGGACAGGGGGTCGATCAGCCCCAGCATTTT
abundance: -; j_gene: TRBJ2-3; v_gene: TRBV30; d_gene: -; CDR3aa: CAWSLMSNTDTQYF; CDR3nt: TGTGCCTGGAGCCTAATGAGCAACACAGATACGCAGTATTTT
abundance: -; j_gene: TRBJ2-4; v_gene: TRBV28; d_gene: -; CDR3aa: CASSAGTTKNIQYF; CDR3nt: TGTGCCAGCAGTGCCGGGACAACCAAAAACATTCAGTACTTC
abundance: few; j_gene: TRBJ2-2; v_gene: TRBV7-2; d_gene: -; CDR3aa: CASSPRNTGELFF; CDR3nt: TGTGCCAGCAGCCCCCGGAACACCGGGGAGCTGTTTTTT
abundance: few; j_gene: TRBJ1-2; v_gene: TRBV12-5; d_gene: TRBD1; CDR3aa: CASGLVPRTGGGYTF; CDR3nt: TGTGCTAGTGGTTTGGTCCCCAGGACAGGGGGTGGCTACACCTTC
abundance: once; j_gene: TRBJ2-2; v_gene: TRBV19; d_gene: -; CDR3aa: CATSPERGNTGELFF; CDR3nt: TGTGCCACCTCCCCAGAGAGAGGAAACACCGGGGAGCTGTTTTTT
abundance: -; j_gene: TRBJ2-5; v_gene: TRBV5-1; d_gene: -; CDR3aa: CASSPGTNQETQYF; CDR3nt: TGCGCCAGCAGCCCCGGGACAAACCAAGAGACCCAGTACTTC